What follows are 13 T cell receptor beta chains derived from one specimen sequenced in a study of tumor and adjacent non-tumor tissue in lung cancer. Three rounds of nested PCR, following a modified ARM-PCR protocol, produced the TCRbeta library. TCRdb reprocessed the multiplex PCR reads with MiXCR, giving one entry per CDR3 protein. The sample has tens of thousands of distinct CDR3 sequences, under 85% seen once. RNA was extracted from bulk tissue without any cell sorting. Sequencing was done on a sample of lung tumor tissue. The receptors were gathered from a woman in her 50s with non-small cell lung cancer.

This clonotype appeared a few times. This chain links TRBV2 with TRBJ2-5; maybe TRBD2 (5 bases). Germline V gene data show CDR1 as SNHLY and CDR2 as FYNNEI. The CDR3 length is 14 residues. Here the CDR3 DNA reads TGTGCTAGCGTCTGGGGTGAAGGGTCAGAGACCCAGTACTTC. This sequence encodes CASVWGEGSETQYF.

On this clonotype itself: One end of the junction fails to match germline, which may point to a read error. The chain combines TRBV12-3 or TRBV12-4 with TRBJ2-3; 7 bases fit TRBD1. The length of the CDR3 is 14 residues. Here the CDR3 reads CASSSNWGTDTQYF. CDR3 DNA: TGTGCCAGCAGTTCCAACTGGGGGACAGATACGCAATATTTT.

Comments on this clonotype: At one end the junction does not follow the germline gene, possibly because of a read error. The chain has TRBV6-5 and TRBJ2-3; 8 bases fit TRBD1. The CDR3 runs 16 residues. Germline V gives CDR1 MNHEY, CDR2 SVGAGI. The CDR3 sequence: CASIKTFGQGTDTQYF. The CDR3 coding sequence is TGTGCCAGCATTAAAACGTTCGGACAGGGAACAGATACACAGTATTTT.

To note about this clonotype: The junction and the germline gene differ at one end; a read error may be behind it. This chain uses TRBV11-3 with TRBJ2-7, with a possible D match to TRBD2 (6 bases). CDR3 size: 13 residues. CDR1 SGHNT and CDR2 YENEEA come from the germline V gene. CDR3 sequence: CASSLRRGYDQYF. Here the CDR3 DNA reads TGCGCCAGCAGCTTGAGGAGGGGTTACGATCAGTACTTC.

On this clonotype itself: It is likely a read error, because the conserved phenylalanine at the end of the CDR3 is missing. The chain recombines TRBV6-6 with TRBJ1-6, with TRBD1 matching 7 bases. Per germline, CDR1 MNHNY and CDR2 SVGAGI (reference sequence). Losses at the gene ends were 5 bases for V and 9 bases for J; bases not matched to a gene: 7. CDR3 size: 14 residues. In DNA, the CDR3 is TGTGCCAGCAGTCAGGGACAGAGGTTTTCACCCCTCCACTCT. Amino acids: CASSQGQRFSPLHS.

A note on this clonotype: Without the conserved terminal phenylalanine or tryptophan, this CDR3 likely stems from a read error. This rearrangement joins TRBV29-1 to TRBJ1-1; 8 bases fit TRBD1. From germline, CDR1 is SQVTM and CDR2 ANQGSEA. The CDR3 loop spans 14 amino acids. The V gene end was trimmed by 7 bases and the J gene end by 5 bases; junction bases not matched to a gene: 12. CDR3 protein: CSAGGGQDNTEAFC. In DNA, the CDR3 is TGCAGCGCTGGGGGGGGACAGGACAATACTGAAGCTTTCTGT.

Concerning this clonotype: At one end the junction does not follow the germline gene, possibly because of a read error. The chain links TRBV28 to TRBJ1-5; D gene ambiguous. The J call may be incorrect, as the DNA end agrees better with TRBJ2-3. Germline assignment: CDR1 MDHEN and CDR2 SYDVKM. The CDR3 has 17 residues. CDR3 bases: TGTACCAGCAGCGATACGACACCCCAATATAGCAATCAGCCCCAGTATTTT. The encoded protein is CTSSDTTPQYSNQPQYF.

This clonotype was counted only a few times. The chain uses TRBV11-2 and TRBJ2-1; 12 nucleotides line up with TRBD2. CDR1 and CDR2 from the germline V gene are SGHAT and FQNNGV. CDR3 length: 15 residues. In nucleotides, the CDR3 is TGTGTAAGTAGCTTAGAAGCTAGCGGGAGGGCTGAGCAGTTCTTC. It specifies CVSSLEASGRAEQFF.

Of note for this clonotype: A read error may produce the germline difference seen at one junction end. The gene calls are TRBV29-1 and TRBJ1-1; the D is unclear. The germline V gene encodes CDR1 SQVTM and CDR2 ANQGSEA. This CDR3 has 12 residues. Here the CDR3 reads CSTRLINSEAFF. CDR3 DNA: TGTAGCACCAGACTGATAAACAGTGAAGCTTTCTTT.

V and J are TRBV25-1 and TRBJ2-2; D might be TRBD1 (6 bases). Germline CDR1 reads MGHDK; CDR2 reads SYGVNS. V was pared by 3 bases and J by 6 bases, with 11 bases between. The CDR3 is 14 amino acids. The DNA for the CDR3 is TGTGCCAGCAGTGACGATTGGGGGCCCGGGGAGCTGTTTTTT. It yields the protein CASSDDWGPGELFF.

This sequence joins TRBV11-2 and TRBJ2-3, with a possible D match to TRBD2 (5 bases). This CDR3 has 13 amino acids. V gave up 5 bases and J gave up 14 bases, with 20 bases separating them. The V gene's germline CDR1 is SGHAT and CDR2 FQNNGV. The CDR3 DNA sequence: TGTGCCAGCAGCATAACCTTTGGAGGCGCGCGGTATTTT. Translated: CASSITFGGARYF.

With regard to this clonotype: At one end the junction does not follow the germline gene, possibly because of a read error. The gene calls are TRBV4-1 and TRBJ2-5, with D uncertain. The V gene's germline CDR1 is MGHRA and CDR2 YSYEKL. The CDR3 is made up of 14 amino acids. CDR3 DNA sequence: TGCGTCAGCTCCGGAACAGTCGATCAAGAGACCCAGTACTTC. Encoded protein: CVSSGTVDQETQYF.

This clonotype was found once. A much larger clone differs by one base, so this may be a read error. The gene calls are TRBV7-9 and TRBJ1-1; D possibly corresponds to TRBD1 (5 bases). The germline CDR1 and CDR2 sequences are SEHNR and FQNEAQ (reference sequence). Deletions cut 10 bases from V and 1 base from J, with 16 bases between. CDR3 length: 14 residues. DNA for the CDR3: TGTGCCAACACCCGATCCGGGGGGAACACTGAAGCTTTCTTT. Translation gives CANTRSGGNTEAFF.